A selection of T cell receptor beta chains follows, all from one sample in a study of CD8 T cells in ankylosing spondylitis. TCRdb re-called the 5' RACE reads with MiXCR, one entry per CDR3 protein. The sample carries hundreds of thousands of distinct CDR3 sequences, roughly 20% recorded once. Sequencing was carried out using blood, either unsorted or a sorted T cell fraction (not recorded which). The receptors derive from a female donor with ankylosing spondylitis or in good health (not recorded which). Both conserved end residues are part of each CDR3. A D gene is named only where the DNA matches it firmly. Part of the rows lack a size; the others show once, few, many or a class for expanded clones.

d_call j_call v_call clone_size cdr3_aa cdr3_nt
TRBD2 TRBJ2-1 TRBV7-9 . CASSVLAGDAGEQFF TGTGCCAGCAGCGTCCTAGCGGGAGACGCGGGTGAGCAGTTCTTC
. TRBJ1-1 TRBV12-3/TRBV12-4 many CASSGQSGTEAFF TGTGCCAGCAGTGGACAGTCAGGCACTGAAGCTTTCTTT
. TRBJ1-4 TRBV10-3 . CAIRQGNEKLFF TGTGCCATCAGGCAGGGGAATGAAAAACTGTTTTTT
TRBD2 TRBJ2-2 TRBV5-1 few CASSLSGRAFEELFF TGCGCCAGCTCCCTAAGCGGGAGGGCCTTCGAGGAGCTGTTTTTT
. TRBJ2-1 TRBV20-1 many CSAPPLSGRKNEQFF TGCAGTGCTCCCCCCCTCAGCGGCAGAAAAAATGAGCAGTTCTTC
. TRBJ2-3 TRBV2 . CASNSFLGGRRDTQYF TGTGCCAGCAACTCTTTCCTAGGGGGACGTCGGGATACGCAGTATTTT
. TRBJ1-1 TRBV12-3/TRBV12-4 few CASSFKGRSGEAFF TGTGCCAGCAGTTTTAAAGGAAGGTCGGGGGAAGCTTTCTTT
TRBD2 TRBJ2-2 TRBV7-2 many CASSPDQREGKVFF TGTGCCAGCAGCCCGGACCAGCGGGAGGGCAAGGTGTTTTTT
. TRBJ2-3 TRBV5-6 few CASSPLAKGDTQYF TGTGCCAGCAGCCCCTTGGCCAAAGGCGATACGCAGTATTTT
. TRBJ1-2 TRBV12-3/TRBV12-4 . CASSFRLSPSYGYTF TGTGCCAGCAGTTTTCGTTTAAGCCCAAGCTATGGCTACACCTTC
TRBD2 TRBJ2-3 TRBV23-1 . CASSHPSPLAEFTDTQYF TGCGCCAGCAGTCACCCCTCCCCCCTAGCGGAGTTCACAGATACGCAGTATTTT
TRBD1 TRBJ2-3 TRBV7-3 . CASSLEGQVITSTDTQYF TGTGCCAGCAGCTTAGAGGGACAGGTGATCACTAGCACAGATACGCAGTATTTT
. TRBJ2-1 TRBV6-2/TRBV6-3 . CASRLSISEQFF TGTGCCAGCCGCCTGAGCATAAGTGAGCAGTTCTTC
. TRBJ2-2 TRBV10-3 few CATSGTSNTGELFF TGTGCCACCTCCGGGACTTCGAACACCGGGGAGCTGTTTTTT
TRBD2 TRBJ2-5 TRBV10-3 few CAISEGNSGSPKRRETQYF TGTGCCATCAGTGAGGGAAATAGCGGGAGTCCCAAAAGAAGGGAGACCCAGTACTTC
. TRBJ2-1 TRBV12-3/TRBV12-4 . CASSLAPGVGNEQFF TGTGCCAGCAGTTTAGCGCCCGGAGTTGGAAATGAGCAGTTCTTC